This T cell receptor (beta chain) was obtained from a study of metastatic and nonmetastatic thyroid tumors. Study-wide results and limits: In blood and tumor, TCR beta diversity was reportedly significantly higher in malignant thyroid tumors than in benign nodules.

Before thyroid surgery, none of the patients had received any treatment. This clone was seen only a few times. Its specificity is not known. CDR1 is MNHEY and CDR2 is SVGEGT in the germline V gene. Trimming at V came to 6 bases and at J to 2 bases, leaving 5 bases not matched to a gene. The CDR3 length is 15 residues. Under the authors' procedure: The authors used CDR3 differences across clinicopathological groups to build a distant-metastasis classifier for papillary thyroid cancer. TCRdb reanalyzed the PCR reads via MiXCR. The V and J calls here are based on TCRdb, not the publication. The sample has about 27,000 clones; under 30% are singletons.

The chain has TRBV6-2 or TRBV6-3 and TRBJ2-1; 9 bases are shared with TRBD2. The sequence was obtained from a female donor with papillary thyroid cancer or a benign thyroid nodule (not recorded which). Some clones in this sample may be carry-over from other donors' samples. Sequencing was carried out using blood. The CDR3 DNA sequence: TGTGCCAGCAGCCCCCTAGCGGGAACCTACAATGAGCAGTTCTTC. This gives the protein CASSPLAGTYNEQFF.